This T cell receptor beta chain derives from a study of cytomegalovirus exposure and HLA in healthy donors. Notes on the study in general: Later analysis reportedly placed an Asian-associated ancestry cluster below the roughly 700-donor mean in N-insertions. Researchers reported in a later analysis that common viral pathogens appeared linked to several top clusters.

Comment on this clone: Its specificity is unknown.

This PCR relied on a set of 60 Vbeta primers and 13 Jbeta primers. Data came from immunoSEQ multiplex PCR; TCRdb stores just in-frame clones and leaves some out. The repertoire has about 120,000 clones, around 74% of them found once; the top ten carry 30%. Germline-derived CDR1 and CDR2 are SNHLY and FYNNEI. The V gene end was trimmed by 7 bases and the J gene end by 5 bases; junction bases not matched to a gene: 5. The CDR3 length is 13 residues. The sample was PBMCs. The TCR sequence derives from a man aged 55 to 69 in good health and CMV-seropositive. This chain uses TRBV2 with TRBJ2-7, with 10 bases fitting TRBD1. For the CDR3, the DNA is TGTGCCAGCACCCGGGACAGGGGTAACGAGCAGTACTTC. This gives the protein CASTRDRGNEQYF.